This T cell receptor beta chain was captured by sequencing in a study of tumor-infiltrating lymphocytes in primary liver carcinoma. Study-level information: Aged between 30 and 69 years, the patients were men and women.

The study's findings and limits: Against blood, tumors held a significantly higher top-250-clone fraction (p = 0.039).

Investigators took RNA and DNA out together from 20-30 mg of unsorted bulk tissue. HBV chronically infected the treatment-naive patients. Starting material of around 490 ng total RNA yielded TCR beta cDNA via a constant-region primer. Libraries for TCR beta were built through three nested multiplex PCR rounds, which together made up a slightly modified ARM-PCR procedure. Use of TRBV1-TRBV30 forward primers with a C-beta reverse primer characterized the first two PCR rounds, which lasted roughly 9 cycles each. TCRdb independently ran MiXCR on the multiplex PCR reads; one entry per CDR3 protein. The top ten hold around 25% of the sample, which has just under 95,000 distinct CDR3 sequences, about 70% seen once. Comments on this clonotype: Its antigen is still unknown. One end of the junction fails to match germline, which may point to a read error.

The CDR3 runs 16 residues. Germline V gene data show CDR1 as MNHEY and CDR2 as SVGAGI. V and J are TRBV6-5 and TRBJ1-1; no reliable D call. The source material was tumor-adjacent normal liver tissue. This receptor was obtained from a man aged 35 to 55 with primary liver carcinoma and hepatitis B virus infection. The CDR3 nucleotides read TGTGTCAGCAGTTACTCCAGAAGAGATCTGAACATTGAAGCTTTCTTT. Translated: CVSSYSRRDLNIEAFF.